These 31 T cell receptor beta chains came from one sample sequenced in a study of cytomegalovirus exposure and HLA in healthy donors. A multiplex PCR was run with 60 Vbeta primers and 13 Jbeta primers. TCRdb's table, derived via immunoSEQ multiplex PCR, lists solely in-frame clones and lacks some. Of 150,000 to 200,000 clones listed, 70% to 85% are singletons. Sequencing used PBMCs. These receptors were collected from a woman aged 55-70 years in good health and CMV-seropositive.

This chain joins TRBV30 and TRBJ1-4; 8 bases map to TRBD1. Germline assignment: CDR1 GTSNPN and CDR2 SVGIG (reference sequence). Trimming removed 4 bases from V and 5 bases from J; junction bases left unmatched: 0. This CDR3 is built from 12 residues. The CDR3: CAWTGGNEKLFF. CDR3 in DNA: TGTGCCTGGACAGGGGGCAATGAAAAACTGTTTTTT.

This chain uses TRBV5-1 with TRBJ2-7, with D uncertain. V was shortened by 4 bases and J by 3 bases, with 5 bases between the two germline ends. This CDR3 comprises 11 residues. From germline, CDR1 is SGHRS and CDR2 YFSETQ. The CDR3 spells CASSRDYEQYF. For the CDR3, the DNA is TGCGCCAGCAGCCGAGACTACGAGCAGTACTTC.

The chain joins TRBV5-4 to TRBJ1-2; 7 bases agree with TRBD1. The trim removed 4 bases at V and 2 bases at J, leaving 14 bases unmatched. The CDR3 has 17 residues. CDR1 and CDR2 (germline): SGHNT, YYREEE (reference sequence). This CDR3 is CASSQFLGGGGNYGYTF. CDR3 bases: TGTGCCAGCAGCCAATTCTTAGGGGGCGGCGGGAACTATGGCTACACCTTC.

This clone has only one observation. This chain links TRBV2 with TRBJ2-6, with TRBD1 identical over 9 bases. From germline, CDR1 is SNHLY and CDR2 FYNNEI. The CDR3 runs 18 residues. Trimming at V came to 0 bases and at J to 5 bases, leaving 8 bases not matched to a gene. The CDR3 region has the DNA TGTGCCAGCAGTGAAGCTAGTGACAGGGGGATTTGGGCCAACGTCCTGACTTTC. It specifies CASSEASDRGIWANVLTF.

This clone was picked up one time. The chain joins TRBV11-3 to TRBJ2-3, with TRBD1 identical over 11 bases. CDR3 size: 18 residues. Germline CDR1 SGHNT, CDR2 YENEEA. Losses at the gene ends were 5 bases for V and 6 bases for J; bases not matched to a gene: 16. The CDR3 nucleotides are TGTGCCAGCAGCCCCTGGATGGGACAGGGGGGTTCTGGGGATACGCAGTATTTT. Translation: CASSPWMGQGGSGDTQYF.

The chain links TRBV27 to TRBJ1-3, with TRBD1 identical over 9 bases. The junction had 5 bases not matched to a gene; V was cut back by 8 bases and J by 0 bases. The CDR3 totals 15 residues. Germline V gene sequence: CDR1 MNHEY, CDR2 SMNVEV (reference sequence). As DNA, the CDR3 is TGTGCCAGCGGCCGGGACAGGGCCTCTGGAAACACCATATATTTT. Translation: CASGRDRASGNTIYF.

The chain couples TRBV30 to TRBJ1-2; D is possibly TRBD1 (5 bases). CDR3 length: 15 amino acids. From germline, CDR1 is GTSNPN and CDR2 SVGIG (reference sequence). Deletions cut 0 bases from V and 4 bases from J, with 15 bases between. The CDR3 DNA is TGTGCCTGGAGTGTTAGGCAGGGCGGCGGCTATGGCTACACCTTC. Protein sequence: CAWSVRQGGGYGYTF.

This clone was seen only a few times. The gene calls are TRBV4-2 and TRBJ2-3; TRBD1 might be the D (5 bases). In germline, CDR1 is LGHNA, CDR2 YNFKEQ. CDR3 length: 16 amino acids. The V and J ends lost 0 bases and 3 bases respectively, with 13 bases between them. DNA for the CDR3: TGTGCCAGCAGCCAAGAATCAGGGATTCAGACAGATACGCAGTATTTT. This translates into CASSQESGIQTDTQYF.

V and J are TRBV27 and TRBJ2-2; a weak D match, TRBD2 (6 bases). The CDR3 has 14 amino acids. Germline-derived CDR1 and CDR2 are MNHEY and SMNVEV (reference sequence). Trimming pared 8 bases from V and 4 bases from J, leaving 14 bases between. In DNA, the CDR3 is TGTGCCAGCTGGCCGGCGGGACGCACCGGGGAGCTGTTTTTT. As protein: CASWPAGRTGELFF.

In this sample, this clone turned up once. Mismatch with germline at one junction end may stem from a read error. J is TRBJ2-4 and V is TRBV4-3; 12 positions match TRBD2. The CDR3 length is 20 residues. Germline values: CDR1 LGHNA, CDR2 YSLEER. CDR3 in DNA: TGCGCCAGCAGCCAAGCACAACTAGCGGGGGGAACGTTAGCCAAAAACAGTCAGTACTTC. It yields the protein CASSQAQLAGGTLAKNSQYF.

The rearrangement joins TRBV23-1 to TRBJ1-5; 9 bases are shared with TRBD1. TRBV23-1 is an open reading frame, and its role is uncertain. The CDR3 contains 16 residues. J was trimmed by 6 bases and V by 3 bases; bases with no gene match: 9. The CDR3 is CASSHIGDRVRQPQHF. For the CDR3, the DNA is TGCGCCAGCAGTCACATTGGGGACAGGGTTCGTCAGCCCCAGCATTTT.

The rearrangement joins TRBV5-4 to TRBJ2-5; the match to TRBD1 covers 9 bases. The end of the DNA aligns better with TRBJ2-7, so the J call may be wrong. Germline CDR1 reads SGHNT; CDR2 reads YYREEE (reference sequence). CDR3 length equals 16 residues. In nucleotides, the CDR3 is TGTGCCAGCAGCCCCCCATCGGACAGGGGTAAAGACGAGCAGTACTTC. Its translation is CASSPPSDRGKDEQYF.

This chain uses TRBV7-2 with TRBJ2-1, with 11 positions matching TRBD2. The CDR3 runs to 15 residues. Germline CDR1 SGHTA, CDR2 FQGNSA. V lost 3 bases and J lost 10; bases outside the gene matches: 8. CDR3 loop: CASSFSGGAEREQFF. DNA of the CDR3: TGTGCCAGCAGCTTTAGCGGGGGGGCCGAAAGGGAGCAGTTCTTC.

The CDR3 region has the DNA TGTGCCAGTAGTATGACTATCTTTGGGAAATATACGATGAACACTGAAGCTTTCTTT. It translates to CASSMTIFGKYTMNTEAFF. The rearrangement joins TRBV19 to TRBJ1-1, with D hard to call. V lost 3 bases, J lost 0 bases, and 23 bases lay in between. Germline V gene sequence: CDR1 LNHDA, CDR2 SQIVND (reference sequence). This CDR3 has 19 amino acids.

This clone was observed a handful of times. CDR3 sequence: CASRGYGGDTDTQYF. As DNA, the CDR3 is TGTGCCAGCCGGGGTTACGGGGGAGATACAGATACGCAGTATTTT. V is TRBV2 and J is TRBJ2-3; weak D call: TRBD2 (6 bases). Trimming removed 8 bases from V and 3 bases from J, with 18 bases in between. CDR1 SNHLY and CDR2 FYNNEI come from the germline V gene. This CDR3 has 15 amino acids.

The chain links TRBV10-3 to TRBJ1-4; D is perhaps TRBD1 (6 bases). The CDR3 is 15 amino acids. The V gene's germline CDR1 is ENHRY and CDR2 SYGVKD. With 7 bases removed from V and 0 bases from J, the gap between germline ends came to 12 bases. The CDR3 region is CAIKDSLATNEKLFF. The CDR3 DNA is TGTGCCATCAAGGACAGCCTTGCAACTAATGAAAAACTGTTTTTT.

The rearrangement joins TRBV11-2 to TRBJ1-1, with D perhaps TRBD1 (6 bases). The CDR3 is made up of 13 amino acids. Trimming took 5 bases from V and 4 from J, leaving 11 bases between them. Germline CDR1 is SGHAT and CDR2 is FQNNGV. The CDR3 loop is CASSNQQGTEAFF. The CDR3 coding sequence is TGTGCCAGCAGCAACCAACAGGGCACTGAAGCTTTCTTT.

This rearrangement joins TRBV7-2 to TRBJ2-1; TRBD2 aligns across 8 bases. The germline CDR1 and CDR2 sequences are SGHTA and FQGNSA. The V gene end was trimmed by 2 bases and the J gene end by 6 bases; junction bases not matched to a gene: 6. This CDR3 contains 15 residues. The CDR3 is CASSLNGLASNEQFF. The CDR3 region has the DNA TGTGCCAGCAGCTTAAACGGACTAGCTAGCAATGAGCAGTTCTTC.

This chain joins TRBV28 and TRBJ2-7; 9 nucleotides line up with TRBD1. Losses at the gene ends were 6 bases for V and 3 bases for J; bases not matched to a gene: 9. The CDR3 is 15 amino acids. Germline V gene lookup returns CDR1 MDHEN and CDR2 SYDVKM. CDR3 region: CASSRIGTGNYEQYF. CDR3 nucleotide sequence: TGTGCCAGCAGCCGGATAGGGACAGGGAACTACGAGCAGTACTTC.

V gene TRBV6-5 combines with J gene TRBJ2-7, with 10 bases fitting TRBD2. The junction had 8 bases not matched to a gene; V was cut back by 5 bases and J by 7 bases. The germline V gene has CDR1 MNHEY and CDR2 SVGAGI. The CDR3 is made up of 14 amino acids. CDR3 bases: TGTGCCAGCAGTGCTAGCGGGAGTTCAAGGGAGCAGTACTTC. It is translated as CASSASGSSREQYF.

This clone was found once. V usage is TRBV30 and J usage is TRBJ1-3, with D uncertain. Trimming pared 1 base from V and 4 bases from J, leaving 20 bases between. The germline CDR1 and CDR2 sequences are GTSNPN and SVGIG (reference sequence). CDR3 length: 17 residues. The CDR3 loop reads CAWSGEPARDLGNTIYF. CDR3 coding DNA: TGTGCCTGGAGTGGGGAGCCCGCTCGGGATCTGGGAAACACCATATATTTT.

A remark on this clone: At one of its ends the junction is not consistent with the germline gene, which may arise from a read error. This rearrangement joins TRBV27 to TRBJ2-6; D is possibly TRBD1 (6 bases). The germline gives CDR1 MNHEY, CDR2 SMNVEV (reference sequence). This CDR3 is 19 amino acids long. The CDR3, as DNA: TGTGCCAGCAGTTCGGGGCTGGGCAGGGGAAGCTCTGGGGCCAACGGCCTGACTTTC. Protein sequence: CASSSGLGRGSSGANGLTF.

The chain joins TRBV28 to TRBJ2-7; perhaps TRBD1 as D (6 bases). Germline V lookup: CDR1 MDHEN, CDR2 SYDVKM. The CDR3 spans 15 residues. V was trimmed by 7 bases and J by 1 base, leaving 17 bases between them. The CDR3 region has the DNA TGTGCCAGCACCTCTACCTTACAGGGATCCTACGAGCAGTACTTC. Translation gives CASTSTLQGSYEQYF.

V and J are TRBV28 and TRBJ1-5; D is ambiguous. This CDR3 is 17 amino acids long. Germline loops: CDR1 MDHEN, CDR2 SYDVKM. V shed 5 bases and J shed 0 bases, with 17 bases lying between them. The CDR3 bases are TGTGCCAGCAGTAGAAGAACAGCAACCTTTAGCAATCAGCCCCAGCATTTT. It translates to CASSRRTATFSNQPQHF.

The chain is built from TRBV10-3 and TRBJ2-1, with TRBD2 matching 12 bases. The CDR3 runs to 15 residues. CDR1 and CDR2 (germline): ENHRY, SYGVKD. V gave up 8 bases and J gave up 2 bases; unmatched junction bases: 4. CDR3 in amino acids: CAIGASGGAYNEQFF. Written as DNA, the CDR3 is TGTGCCATCGGCGCTAGCGGGGGGGCCTACAATGAGCAGTTCTTC.

The chain is built from TRBV30 and TRBJ1-2, with no clear D. V dropped 3 bases and J dropped 8 bases, with 13 bases sitting between them. The CDR3 totals 12 residues. Germline CDR1 is GTSNPN and CDR2 is SVGIG (reference sequence). The CDR3 coding sequence is TGTGCCTGGAGCAGGTCGCCGGTGGGCTACACCTTC. This translates into CAWSRSPVGYTF. Complete variable domain (other parts from reference TRBV30 and TRBJ1-2): SQTIHQWPATLVQPVGSPLSLECTVEGTSNPNLYWYRQAAGRGLQLLFYSVGIGQISSEVPQNLSASRPQDRQFILSSKKLLLSDSGFYLCAWSRSPVGYTFGSGTRLTVV.

The rearrangement uses TRBV29-1 and TRBJ1-2; tentatively, D is TRBD1 (6 bases). V gave up 7 bases and J gave up 4 bases, with 13 bases separating them. This CDR3 region has 12 residues. Germline assignment: CDR1 SQVTM and CDR2 ANQGSEA. The CDR3 bases are TGCAGCGCCAGGTGGACAGCCTATGGCTACACCTTC. Protein: CSARWTAYGYTF.

Comments on this clone: Other DNA sequences in this specimen translate into the identical CDR3. This chain links TRBV19 with TRBJ1-5, with D possibly TRBD1 on 6 matching bases. Germline CDR1 is LNHDA and CDR2 is SQIVND (reference sequence). The V end lost 2 bases, the J end lost 3 bases, and 8 bases lay between the germline ends. This CDR3 contains 14 residues. CDR3 nucleotide sequence: TGTGCCAGTAGTATACAGGGGCCCAATCAGCCCCAGCATTTT. Amino acid sequence: CASSIQGPNQPQHF.

This clone has a handful of counts. V gene TRBV5-3 combines with J gene TRBJ1-5, with D perhaps matching TRBD1 (5 bases). TRBV5-3 falls under the ORF class, with uncertain function. The length of the CDR3 is 18 residues. V gave up 0 bases and J gave up 4 bases, with 20 bases separating them. The chain's CDR3 is CARSLVYTDRDSNQPQHF. CDR3 DNA: TGTGCCAGAAGCTTGGTTTATACCGACCGGGACTCAAATCAGCCCCAGCATTTT.

The chain uses TRBV2 and TRBJ2-4; TRBD2 matches at 7 bases. Losses at the gene ends were 4 bases for V and 0 bases for J; bases not matched to a gene: 12. Per the germline V gene, CDR1 is SNHLY and CDR2 is FYNNEI. The CDR3 sequence is 18 residues long. CDR3 in DNA: TGTGCCAGCAGTGTTAATATTGAGCGGGGACTAGCCAAAAACATTCAGTACTTC. Amino acids: CASSVNIERGLAKNIQYF.

The V and J genes are TRBV21-1 and TRBJ2-7; TRBD2, as called in the table, went unchecked against the DNA. TRBV21-1 is noted as a pseudogene. The CDR3 is 15 residues long. Here the CDR3 reads CASSKGGGRASEQYF. The CDR3 DNA is TGTGCCAGCAGCAAAGGAGGCGGGAGGGCCTCCGAGCAGTACTTC.